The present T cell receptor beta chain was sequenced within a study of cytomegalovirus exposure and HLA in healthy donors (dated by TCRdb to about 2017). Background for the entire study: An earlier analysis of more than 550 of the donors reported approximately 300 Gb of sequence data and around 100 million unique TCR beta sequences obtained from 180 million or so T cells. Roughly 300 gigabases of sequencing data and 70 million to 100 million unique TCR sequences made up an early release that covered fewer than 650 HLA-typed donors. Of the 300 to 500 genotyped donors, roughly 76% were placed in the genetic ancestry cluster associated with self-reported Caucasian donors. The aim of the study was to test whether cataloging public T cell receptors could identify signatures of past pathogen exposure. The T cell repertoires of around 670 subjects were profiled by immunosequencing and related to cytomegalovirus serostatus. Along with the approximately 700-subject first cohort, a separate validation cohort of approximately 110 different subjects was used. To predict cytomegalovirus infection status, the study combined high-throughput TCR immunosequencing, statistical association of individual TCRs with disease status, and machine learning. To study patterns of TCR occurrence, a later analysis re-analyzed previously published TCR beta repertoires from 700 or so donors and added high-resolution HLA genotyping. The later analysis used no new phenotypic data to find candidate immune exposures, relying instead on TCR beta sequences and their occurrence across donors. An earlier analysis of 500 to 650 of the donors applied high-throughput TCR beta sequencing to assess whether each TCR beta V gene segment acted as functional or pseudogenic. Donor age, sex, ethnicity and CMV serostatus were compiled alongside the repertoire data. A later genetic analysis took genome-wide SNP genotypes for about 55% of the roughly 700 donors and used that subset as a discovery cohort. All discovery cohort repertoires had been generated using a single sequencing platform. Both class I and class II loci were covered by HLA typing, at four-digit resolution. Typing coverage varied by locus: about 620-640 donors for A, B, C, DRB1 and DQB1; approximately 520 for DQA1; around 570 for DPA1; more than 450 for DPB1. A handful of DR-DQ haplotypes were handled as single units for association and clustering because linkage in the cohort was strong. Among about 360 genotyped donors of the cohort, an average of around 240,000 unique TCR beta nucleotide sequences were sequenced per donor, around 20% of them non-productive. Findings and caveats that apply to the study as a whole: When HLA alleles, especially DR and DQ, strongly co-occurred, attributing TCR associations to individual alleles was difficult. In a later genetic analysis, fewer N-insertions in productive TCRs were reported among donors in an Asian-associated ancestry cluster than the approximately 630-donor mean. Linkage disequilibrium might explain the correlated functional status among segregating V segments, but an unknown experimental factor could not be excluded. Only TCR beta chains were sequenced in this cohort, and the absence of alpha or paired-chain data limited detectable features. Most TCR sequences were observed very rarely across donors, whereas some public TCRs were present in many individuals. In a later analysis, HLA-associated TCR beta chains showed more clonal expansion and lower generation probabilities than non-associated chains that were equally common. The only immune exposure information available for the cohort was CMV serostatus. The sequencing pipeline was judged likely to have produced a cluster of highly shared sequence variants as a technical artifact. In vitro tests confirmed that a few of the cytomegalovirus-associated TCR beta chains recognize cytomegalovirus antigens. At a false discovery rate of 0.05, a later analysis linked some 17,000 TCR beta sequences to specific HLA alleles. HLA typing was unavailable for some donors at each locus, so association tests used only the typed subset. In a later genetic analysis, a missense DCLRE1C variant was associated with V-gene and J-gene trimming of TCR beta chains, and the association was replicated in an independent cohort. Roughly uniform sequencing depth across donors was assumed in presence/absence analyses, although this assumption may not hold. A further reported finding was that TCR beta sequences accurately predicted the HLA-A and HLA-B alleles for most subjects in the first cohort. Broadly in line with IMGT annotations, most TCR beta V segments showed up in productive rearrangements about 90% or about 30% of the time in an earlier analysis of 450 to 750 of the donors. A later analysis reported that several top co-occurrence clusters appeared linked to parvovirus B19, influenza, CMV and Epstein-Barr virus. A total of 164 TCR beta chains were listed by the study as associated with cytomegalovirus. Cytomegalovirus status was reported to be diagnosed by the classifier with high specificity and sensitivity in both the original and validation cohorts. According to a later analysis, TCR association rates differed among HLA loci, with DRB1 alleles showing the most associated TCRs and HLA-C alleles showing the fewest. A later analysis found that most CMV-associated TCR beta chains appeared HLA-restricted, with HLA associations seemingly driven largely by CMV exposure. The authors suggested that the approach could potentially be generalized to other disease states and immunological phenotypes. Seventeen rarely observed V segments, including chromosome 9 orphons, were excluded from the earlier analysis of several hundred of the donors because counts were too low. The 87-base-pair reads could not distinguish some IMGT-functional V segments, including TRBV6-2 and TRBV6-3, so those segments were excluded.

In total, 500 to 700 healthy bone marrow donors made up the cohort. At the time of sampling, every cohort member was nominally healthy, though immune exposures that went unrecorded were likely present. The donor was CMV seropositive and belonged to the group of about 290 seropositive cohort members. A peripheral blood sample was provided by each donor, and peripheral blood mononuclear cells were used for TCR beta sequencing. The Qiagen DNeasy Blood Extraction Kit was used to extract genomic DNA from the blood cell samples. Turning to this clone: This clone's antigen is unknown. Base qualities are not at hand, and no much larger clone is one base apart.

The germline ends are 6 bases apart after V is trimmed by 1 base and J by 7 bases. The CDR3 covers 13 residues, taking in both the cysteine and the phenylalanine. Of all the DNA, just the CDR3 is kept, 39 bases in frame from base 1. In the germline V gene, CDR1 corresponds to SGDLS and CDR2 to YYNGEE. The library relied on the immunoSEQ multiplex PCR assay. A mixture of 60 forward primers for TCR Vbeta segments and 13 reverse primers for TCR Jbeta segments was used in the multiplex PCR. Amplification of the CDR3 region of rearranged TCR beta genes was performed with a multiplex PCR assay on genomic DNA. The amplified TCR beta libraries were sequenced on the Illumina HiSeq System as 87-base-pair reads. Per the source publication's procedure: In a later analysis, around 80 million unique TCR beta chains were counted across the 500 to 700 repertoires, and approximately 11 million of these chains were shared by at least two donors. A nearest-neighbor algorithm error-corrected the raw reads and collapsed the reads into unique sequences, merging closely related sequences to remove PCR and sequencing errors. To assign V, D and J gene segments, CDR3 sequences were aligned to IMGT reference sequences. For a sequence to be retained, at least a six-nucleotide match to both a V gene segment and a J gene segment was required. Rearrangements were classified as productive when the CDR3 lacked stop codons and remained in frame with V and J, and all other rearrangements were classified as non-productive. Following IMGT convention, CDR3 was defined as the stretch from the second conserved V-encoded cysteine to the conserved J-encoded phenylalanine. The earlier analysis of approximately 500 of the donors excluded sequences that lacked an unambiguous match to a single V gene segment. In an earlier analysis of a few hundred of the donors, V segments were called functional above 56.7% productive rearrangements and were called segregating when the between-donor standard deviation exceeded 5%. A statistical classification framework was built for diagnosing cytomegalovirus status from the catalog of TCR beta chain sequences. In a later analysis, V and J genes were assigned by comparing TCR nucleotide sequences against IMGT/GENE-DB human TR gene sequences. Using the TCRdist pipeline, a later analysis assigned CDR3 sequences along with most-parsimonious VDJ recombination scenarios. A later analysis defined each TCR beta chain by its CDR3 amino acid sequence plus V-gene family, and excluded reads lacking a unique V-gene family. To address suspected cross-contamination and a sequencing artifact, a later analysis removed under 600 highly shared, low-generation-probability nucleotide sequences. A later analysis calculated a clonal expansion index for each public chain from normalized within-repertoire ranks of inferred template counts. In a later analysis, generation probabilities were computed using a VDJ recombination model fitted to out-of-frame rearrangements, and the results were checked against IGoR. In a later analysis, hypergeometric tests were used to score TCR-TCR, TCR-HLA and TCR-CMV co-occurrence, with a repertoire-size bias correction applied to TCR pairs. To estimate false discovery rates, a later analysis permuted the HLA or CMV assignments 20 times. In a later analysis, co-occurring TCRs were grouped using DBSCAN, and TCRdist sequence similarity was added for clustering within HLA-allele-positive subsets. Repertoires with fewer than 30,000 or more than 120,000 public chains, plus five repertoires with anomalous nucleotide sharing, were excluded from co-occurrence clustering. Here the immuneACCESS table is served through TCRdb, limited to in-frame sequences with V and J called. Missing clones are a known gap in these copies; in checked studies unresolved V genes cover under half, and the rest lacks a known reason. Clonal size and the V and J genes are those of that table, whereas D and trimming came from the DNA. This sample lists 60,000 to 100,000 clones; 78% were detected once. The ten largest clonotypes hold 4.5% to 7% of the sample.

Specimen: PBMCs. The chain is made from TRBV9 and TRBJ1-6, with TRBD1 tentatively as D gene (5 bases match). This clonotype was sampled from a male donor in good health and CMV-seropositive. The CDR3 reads CASSVRGNSPLHF. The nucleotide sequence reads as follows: TGTGCCAGCAGCGTAAGGGGAAATTCACCCCTCCACTTT. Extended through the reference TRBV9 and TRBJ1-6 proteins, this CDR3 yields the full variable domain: DSGVTQTPKHLITATGQRVTLRCSPRSGDLSVYWYQQSLDQGLQFLIQYYNGEERAKGNILERFSAQQFPDLHSELNLSSLELGDSALYFCASSVRGNSPLHFGNGTRLTVT.